Shown below are 19 T cell receptor beta chains from a single sample sequenced in a study of blood T cell repertoires in COVID-19 (dated by TCRdb to the early 2020s). Libraries were made using the immunoSEQ multiplex PCR assay. This immuneACCESS table, as held by TCRdb, lists in-frame sequences with V and J called but not all clones. Of the missing ones, under half trace to an unresolved V gene in checked studies; the others have no known cause. The sample records roughly 210,000 clones, about 87% of which are singletons. The ten most abundant clones make up approximately 1.8% of the sample. The material sequenced was peripheral blood. The receptors were sampled from a man aged 65-85 years with acute or convalescent COVID-19.

The chain carries TRBV9 and TRBJ2-1; 11 bases are shared with TRBD2. The CDR3 has 15 residues. V gave up 2 bases and J gave up 8 bases; unmatched junction bases: 6. Germline V gene sequence: CDR1 SGDLS, CDR2 YYNGEE. CDR3: CASSVTSGRIDEQFF. CDR3 coding DNA: TGTGCCAGCAGCGTTACTAGCGGGAGAATCGATGAGCAGTTCTTC.

J is TRBJ2-7 and V is TRBV7-2, with D uncertain. CDR1 and CDR2 from the germline V gene are SGHTA and FQGNSA. This CDR3 is 13 amino acids long. Trimming stripped 2 bases from V and 0 bases from J, with 5 bases between. DNA for the CDR3: TGTGCCAGCAGCTTATACGGCTCCTACGAGCAGTACTTC. Protein: CASSLYGSYEQYF.

The chain joins TRBV19 to TRBJ1-2; D gene ambiguous. V was cut by 4 bases and J by 8 bases, with 20 bases left in between. Germline V gene data show CDR1 as LNHDA and CDR2 as SQIVND (reference sequence). The CDR3 contains 15 residues. The CDR3 region has the DNA TGTGCCAGTAGTAGTGGGAGGTTTGGGTCGTCGGGCTACACCTTC. The encoded protein is CASSSGRFGSSGYTF. Based on the CDR3 plus reference TRBV19 and TRBJ1-2, the full variable domain is DGGITQSPKYLFRKEGQNVTLSCEQNLNHDAMYWYRQDPGQGLRLIYYSQIVNDFQKGDIAEGYSVSREKKESFPLTVTSAQKNPTAFYLCASSSGRFGSSGYTFGSGTRLTVV.

The chain has TRBV6-5 and TRBJ1-2; tentative D call: TRBD1 (5 bases). Trimming removed 6 bases at V and 4 bases at J, with 12 bases between. The CDR3 contains 13 residues. CDR1 and CDR2 (germline): MNHEY, SVGAGI. The CDR3 DNA follows: TGTGCCAGCAGCGGAGGGGTGGTCTATGGCTACACCTTC. Its protein product is CASSGGVVYGYTF.

This clone was picked up a small number of times. The chain is built from TRBV7-2 and TRBJ2-3; 7 nucleotides match TRBD2. CDR1 and CDR2 (germline): SGHTA, FQGNSA. This CDR3 has 16 amino acids. The V gene end was trimmed by 4 bases and the J gene end by 2 bases; junction bases not matched to a gene: 9. Here the CDR3 DNA reads TGTGCCAGCAGCTCTGGGGAGCGGGGATACACAGATACGCAGTATTTT. Its translation is CASSSGERGYTDTQYF.

About this clone: Other nucleotide sequences in the sample specify the same CDR3. The chain combines TRBV24-1 with TRBJ2-1, with D unresolved. The CDR3 sequence is 13 residues long. The germline V and J ends were trimmed by 4 bases and 4 bases, with 7 bases remaining between them. Germline V gene sequence: CDR1 KGHDR, CDR2 SFDVKD. CDR3 loop: CATSDPGYNEQFF. In nucleotides, the CDR3 is TGTGCCACCAGTGACCCGGGTTACAATGAGCAGTTCTTC.

The chain links TRBV28 to TRBJ2-1; 10 bases agree with TRBD2. This CDR3 is 18 amino acids long. With V trimmed by 5 bases and J by 9 bases, 19 bases remained unmatched. Germline CDR1 MDHEN, CDR2 SYDVKM. The CDR3 nucleotides are TGTGCCAGCAGTCCCATTTCCGGACTAGCGGCCTGGGGGGCTGAGCAGTTCTTC. This sequence encodes CASSPISGLAAWGAEQFF.

The chain uses TRBV19 and TRBJ2-7; D gene ambiguous. This CDR3 comprises 12 residues. Germline V gives CDR1 LNHDA, CDR2 SQIVND (reference sequence). V gave up 10 bases and J gave up 2 bases, with 12 bases separating them. The CDR3, as DNA: TGTGCCACCTTAAGTACAACCTACGAGCAGTACTTC. Its protein is CATLSTTYEQYF. Looking up the rest from reference TRBV19 and TRBJ2-7 gives the full variable domain: DGGITQSPKYLFRKEGQNVTLSCEQNLNHDAMYWYRQDPGQGLRLIYYSQIVNDFQKGDIAEGYSVSREKKESFPLTVTSAQKNPTAFYLCATLSTTYEQYFGPGTRLTVT.

The chain uses TRBV7-2 and TRBJ2-3, with D uncertain. The CDR3 totals 13 residues. Trimming stripped 3 bases from V and 3 bases from J, with 7 bases between. Germline lookup yields CDR1 SGHTA and CDR2 FQGNSA. The CDR3 spells CASSFQLTDTQYF. CDR3 coding DNA: TGTGCCAGCAGCTTTCAGTTAACAGATACGCAGTATTTT.

This chain joins TRBV19 and TRBJ2-1; 12 bases are a match to TRBD2. The CDR3 runs 17 residues. Germline V gene sequence: CDR1 LNHDA, CDR2 SQIVND (reference sequence). With V trimmed by 5 bases and J by 0 bases, 5 bases remained unmatched. For the CDR3, the DNA is TGTGCCAGTAGTGAAGGACTAGCGGGGACCTCCTACAATGAGCAGTTCTTC. It specifies CASSEGLAGTSYNEQFF.

This chain links TRBV7-8 with TRBJ2-2; D perhaps matches TRBD2 (5 bases). The CDR3 sequence is 17 residues long. The germline CDR1 and CDR2 sequences are SGHVS and FQNEAQ. Trimming shortened V by 0 bases and J by 0 bases, and 11 bases separated the two germline ends. The CDR3 bases are TGTGCCAGCAGCTTAGCCCAAGGGAGATCGAACACCGGGGAGCTGTTTTTT. Translation: CASSLAQGRSNTGELFF.

The chain carries TRBV25-1 and TRBJ2-7; TRBD2 agrees at 12 bases. Looked up from germline, CDR1 is MGHDK and CDR2 is SYGVNS. CDR3 length equals 14 residues. The V gene end was trimmed by 2 bases and the J gene end by 6 bases; junction bases not matched to a gene: 2. The DNA for the CDR3 is TGTGCCAGCAGTGAACTAGCGGGAGGGCCCGAGCAGTACTTC. Protein sequence: CASSELAGGPEQYF.

The V call is TRBV9, the J call TRBJ2-1, with a weak D call TRBD1 (5 bases). The germline V gene has CDR1 SGDLS and CDR2 YYNGEE. The V end lost 0 bases, the J end lost 3 bases, and 10 bases lay between the germline ends. The CDR3 is 15 amino acids. The CDR3 DNA reads TGTGCCAGCAGCGTAGAAGGGGTGGGCTACAATGAGCAGTTCTTC. Protein sequence: CASSVEGVGYNEQFF.

The rearrangement links TRBV30 to TRBJ1-2; unclear D gene. The CDR3 has 13 amino acids. V was shortened by 3 bases and J by 3 bases, with 11 bases between the two germline ends. Per the germline V gene, CDR1 is GTSNPN and CDR2 is SVGIG (reference sequence). As DNA, the CDR3 is TGTGCCTGGAGCACCCAGGCACACTATGGCTACACCTTC. Amino acid sequence: CAWSTQAHYGYTF.

This clone was detected a few times. This rearrangement joins TRBV12-3 or TRBV12-4 to TRBJ2-5; tentatively, D is TRBD2 (5 bases). Trimming cost V 2 bases and J 4 bases, with 8 bases left between them. The CDR3 is 13 amino acids. The CDR3 spells CASSLNEGETQYF. CDR3 bases: TGTGCCAGCAGTTTAAACGAGGGAGAGACCCAGTACTTC.

V is TRBV28 and J is TRBJ1-4, with 8 bases fitting TRBD1. The CDR3 extends over 15 amino acids. The ends lost 6 bases at V and 6 bases at J; junction bases unmatched: 9. Germline-derived CDR1 and CDR2 are MDHEN and SYDVKM. The CDR3 DNA is TGTGCCAGCAGAAGTCAGGGGGCCGGGGATGAAAAACTGTTTTTT. This sequence encodes CASRSQGAGDEKLFF.

This clone appeared a single time. The chain joins TRBV2 to TRBJ2-7; possible D gene TRBD1, 6 bases. V was trimmed by 5 bases and J by 4 bases, leaving 15 bases between them. The CDR3 totals 14 residues. Looked up from germline, CDR1 is SNHLY and CDR2 is FYNNEI. As DNA, the CDR3 is TGTGCCAGCAGTCGGACAGCCTCTGGGTACGAGCAGTACTTC. It translates to CASSRTASGYEQYF.

This rearrangement joins TRBV27 to TRBJ1-6; D remains ambiguous. Germline CDR1 reads MNHEY; CDR2 reads SMNVEV (reference sequence). There are 15 residues in the CDR3. Trimming left V 2 bases short and J 4 bases short, with 9 bases between. CDR3 sequence reads: CASSLNTPYNSPLHF. As DNA, the CDR3 is TGTGCCAGCAGTTTAAATACACCGTATAATTCACCCCTCCACTTT.

This clone was recorded once. This sequence joins TRBV18 and TRBJ1-2; D gene unclear. V was pared by 3 bases and J by 2 bases, with 10 bases between. Germline lookup yields CDR1 KGHSH and CDR2 LQKENI. The CDR3 consists of 14 residues. The CDR3, as DNA: TGTGCCAGCTCACCGGATCAGGAAAACTATGGCTACACCTTC. Translation gives CASSPDQENYGYTF.